The source of this T cell receptor beta chain is a study of blood T cell repertoires in COVID-19. Study-wide context: Acute-phase and convalescent COVID-19 samples originated in the United States, Italy and Spain.

Original methodology: By means of reference gene primer amplification, nucleated cell counts were estimated. Produced via immunoSEQ multiplex PCR; TCRdb's table is partial and in-frame only. V, J and clone size are taken as reported in that table, and D and trimming were inferred from the DNA itself. The sample has about 310,000 clones; approximately 89% are singletons. The cohort comprised adults aged roughly 18 to 100 years residing in 20 to 25 US areas. Germline CDR1 reads ENHRY; CDR2 reads SYGVKD. V gave up 4 bases and J gave up 0 bases, with 6 bases separating them. The CDR3 spans 13 residues. This clone has more than one count but fewer than ten.

The chain is built from TRBV10-3 and TRBJ1-2, with D tentatively TRBD1 (6 bases). The TCR sequence derives from a woman aged 25 to 39 who had recovered from COVID-19. The specimen was PBMCs or T cells enriched from blood (not recorded which). The CDR3 DNA reads as TGTGCCATCAGTGGGACAGCTAACTATGGCTACACCTTC. It encodes CAISGTANYGYTF.